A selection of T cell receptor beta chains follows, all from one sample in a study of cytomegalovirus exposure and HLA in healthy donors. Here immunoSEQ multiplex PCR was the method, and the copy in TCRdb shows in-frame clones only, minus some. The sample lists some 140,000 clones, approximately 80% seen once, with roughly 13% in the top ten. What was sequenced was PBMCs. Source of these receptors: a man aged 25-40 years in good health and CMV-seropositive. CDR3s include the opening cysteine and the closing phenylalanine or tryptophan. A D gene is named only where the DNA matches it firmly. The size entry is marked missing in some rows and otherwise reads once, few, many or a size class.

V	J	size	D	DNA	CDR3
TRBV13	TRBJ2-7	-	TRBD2	TGTGCCAGCAGCTCCGGACTAGCTGGGGGGGAGCAGTACTTC	CASSSGLAGGEQYF
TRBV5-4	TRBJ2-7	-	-	TGTGCCAGCAGCCCAGACTCGAATTCCTACGAGCAGTACTTC	CASSPDSNSYEQYF
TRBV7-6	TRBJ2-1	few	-	TGTGCCAGCAGCCCAGGACAGGGAGGGGCCTACAATGAGCAGTTCTTC	CASSPGQGGAYNEQFF
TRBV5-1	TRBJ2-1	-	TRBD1	TGCGCCAGCAGCCCGGGACAGGGGGCAGGCAATGAGCAGTTCTTC	CASSPGQGAGNEQFF
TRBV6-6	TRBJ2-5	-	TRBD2	TGTGCCAGCAGTCGAAATAGCGGGGCACAAGAGACCCAGTACTTC	CASSRNSGAQETQYF
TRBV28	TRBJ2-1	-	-	TGTGCCAGCAGTCAAAAGGGATGGGGGGGCGGGAATGAGCAGTTCTTC	CASSQKGWGGGNEQFF
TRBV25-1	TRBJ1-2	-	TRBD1	TGTGCCAGCAGTATCGGGACAGGGGGTTTCGGAAACTATGGCTACACCTTC	CASSIGTGGFGNYGYTF
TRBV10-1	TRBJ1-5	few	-	TGCGCCAGCAGAACAGGGCTGGGTACCCAGCCCCAGCATTTT	CASRTGLGTQPQHF
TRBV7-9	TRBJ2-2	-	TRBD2	TGTGCCAGCAGACGAACCTCCCTAGCGGGAGGTATGGGGGAGCTGTTTTTT	CASRRTSLAGGMGELFF
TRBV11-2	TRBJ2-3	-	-	TGTGCCAGCAGCCCTCAAGCAGGGCGCACAGATACGCAGTATTTT	CASSPQAGRTDTQYF
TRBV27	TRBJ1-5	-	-	TGTGCCAGCAGTTTAACGATGACAGAGCTACCCAATCAGCCCCAGCATTTT	CASSLTMTELPNQPQHF
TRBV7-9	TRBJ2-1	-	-	TGTGCCAGTAGAAGAACGGGGGTGTCCTACAATGAGCAGTTCTTC	CASRRTGVSYNEQFF
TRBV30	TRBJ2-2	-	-	TGTGCCTACACGCTCGGGGATTACACCGGGGAGCTGTTTTTT	CAYTLGDYTGELFF
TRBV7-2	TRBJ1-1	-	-	TGTGCCAGCAGCCTGACAGCGAACACTGAAGCTTTCTTT	CASSLTANTEAFF
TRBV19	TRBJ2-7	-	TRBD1	TGTGCCAGTAGTTGGCAGGGGGCGTACCAGGAGCAGTACTTC	CASSWQGAYQEQYF
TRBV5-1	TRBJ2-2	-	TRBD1	TGCGCCAGCAGCTTGGAGCCAACAGGGGCCACCGGGGAGCTGTTTTTT	CASSLEPTGATGELFF
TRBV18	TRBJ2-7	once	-	TGTGCCAGCTCACCACTCCAGGACGAGCAGTACTTC	CASSPLQDEQYF
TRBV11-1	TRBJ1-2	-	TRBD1	TGTGCCAGCAGCTCCGGGACAGGGACAGAAGGCTACACCTTC	CASSSGTGTEGYTF
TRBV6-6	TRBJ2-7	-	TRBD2	TGTGCCAGCAGTTATTCCCGGATCTCGGGGGAGGGGCAGTACTTC	CASSYSRISGEGQYF
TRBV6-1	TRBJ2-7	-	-	TGTGCCAGCTCCCCCAGGGGTCCCTACGAGCAATACTTC	CASSPRGPYEQYF
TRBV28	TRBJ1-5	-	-	TGTGCCAGCAGCGAGACAGTGCCTAATCAGCCCCAGCATTTT	CASSETVPNQPQHF
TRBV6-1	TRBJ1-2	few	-	TGTGCCAGCAGCCGGACAGCCTTGTCCTATGGCTACACCTTC	CASSRTALSYGYTF
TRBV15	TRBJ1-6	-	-	TGTGCCACCAGCAGAGAGGGAGGTTCCTCACCCCTCCACTTT	CATSREGGSSPLHF
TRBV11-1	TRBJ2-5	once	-	TGTGCCAGCAGCTCCCGGGGACATCTCCAAGAGACCCAGTACTTC	CASSSRGHLQETQYF
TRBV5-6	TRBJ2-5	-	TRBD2	TGTGCCAGCAGCTTGGGGGGGGGTGAGACCCAGTACTTC	CASSLGGGETQYF
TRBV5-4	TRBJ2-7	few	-	TGTGCCACGTCCGGGGGGCGGTCCTACGAGCAGTACTTC	CATSGGRSYEQYF
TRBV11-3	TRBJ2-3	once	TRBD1	TGTGCCAGCAGCCAAGGGACAGGGGGCACAGATACGCAGTATTTT	CASSQGTGGTDTQYF
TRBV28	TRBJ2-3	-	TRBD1	TGTGCCAGCAGTTTACAGGGGGCACGAGATACGCAGTATTTT	CASSLQGARDTQYF
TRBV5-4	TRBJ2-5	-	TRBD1	TGTGCCAGCAGCCCCGGGACAGGGTCCCGTGGTGATCAGTACTTC	CASSPGTGSRGDQYF
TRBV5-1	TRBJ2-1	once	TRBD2	TGCGCCAGCAGTCAATACCCACCGGGACTAGCGGCCTACAATGAGCAGTTCTTC	CASSQYPPGLAAYNEQFF
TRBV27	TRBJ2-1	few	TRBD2	TGTGCCAGCAGCACCAGCCGGACTAGCGGGAGTGAGCAGTTCTTC	CASSTSRTSGSEQFF
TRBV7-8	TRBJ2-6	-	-	TGTGCCAGCAGCCGACGGACAATCGGATCCCGGGCTGGGGCCAACGTCCTGACTTTC	CASSRRTIGSRAGANVLTF
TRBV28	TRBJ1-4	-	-	TGTGCCAGCACCTGGGGGGTAGATGGTGAAAAACTGTTTTTT	CASTWGVDGEKLFF
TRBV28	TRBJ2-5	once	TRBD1	TGTGCCAGCAGTTTCGTCAGGCAGGGGGCACGAGAGACCCAGTACTTC	CASSFVRQGARETQYF
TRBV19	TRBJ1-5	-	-	TGTGCCAGTAGGACCGCGGGGACCGAGAATCAGCCCCAGCATTTT	CASRTAGTENQPQHF
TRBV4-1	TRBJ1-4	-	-	TGCGCCAGCAGCCCTATTGGGGGGGCGGCAACTAATGAAAAACTGTTTTTT	CASSPIGGAATNEKLFF
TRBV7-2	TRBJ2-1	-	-	TGTGCCAGCAGCTTAGCGAGCGGAGCCTACAATGAGCAGTTCTTC	CASSLASGAYNEQFF
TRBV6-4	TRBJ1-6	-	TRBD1	TGTGCCAGCAGTGACTCGGCAGGGGGAAGATCACCCCTCCACTTT	CASSDSAGGRSPLHF
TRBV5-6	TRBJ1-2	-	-	TGTGCCAGCAGCTTGGGCGGTGAGACAGGCATCTATGGCTACACCTTC	CASSLGGETGIYGYTF
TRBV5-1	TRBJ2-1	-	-	TGCGCCAGCAGCTTGGCGGATGAGCAGTTCTTC	CASSLADEQFF
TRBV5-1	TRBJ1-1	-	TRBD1	TGCGCCAGCAGCTCAATACAGGGGTGGAACACTGAAGCTTTCTTT	CASSSIQGWNTEAFF
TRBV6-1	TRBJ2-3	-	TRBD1	TGTGCCAGCAGTGAACCATCACACAGGGGCCCCTTGAGCACAGATACGCAGTATTTT	CASSEPSHRGPLSTDTQYF
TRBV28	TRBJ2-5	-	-	TGTGCCAGCAGCGAATGGGGGTTGGGGGGAAAAGAGACCCAGTACTTC	CASSEWGLGGKETQYF
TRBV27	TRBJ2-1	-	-	TGTGCCAGCAGTTTAAGGGGATACAATGAGCAGTTCTTC	CASSLRGYNEQFF